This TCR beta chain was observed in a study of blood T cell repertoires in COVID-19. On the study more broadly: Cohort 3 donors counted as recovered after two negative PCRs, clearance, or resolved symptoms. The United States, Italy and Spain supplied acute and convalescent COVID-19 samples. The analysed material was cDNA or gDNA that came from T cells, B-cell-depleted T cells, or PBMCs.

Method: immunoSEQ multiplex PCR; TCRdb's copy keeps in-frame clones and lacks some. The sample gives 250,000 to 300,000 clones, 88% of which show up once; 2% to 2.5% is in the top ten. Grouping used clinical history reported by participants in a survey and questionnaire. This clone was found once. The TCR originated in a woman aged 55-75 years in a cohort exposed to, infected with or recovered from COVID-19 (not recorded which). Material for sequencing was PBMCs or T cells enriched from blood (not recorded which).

The CDR3 region has the DNA TGTGCCAGCAGTCCTCAGGGGGGACTAGCGGGAGAGGAGCAGTTCTTC. It encodes CASSPQGGLAGEEQFF. V usage is TRBV7-2 and J usage is TRBJ2-1; TRBD2 agrees at 14 bases. Germline CDR1 reads SGHTA; CDR2 reads FQGNSA. Trimming cost V 6 bases and J 10 bases; bases outside gene matches: 11. This CDR3 has 16 amino acids.